The rows below give T cell receptor beta chains drawn from one sample of a study of control samples from healthy donors and cancer patients. Measured with immunoSEQ multiplex PCR; TCRdb has only the in-frame clones, and not every one. The repertoire holds 150,000 to 200,000 clones, with over 85% as singletons. Source material: blood. Receptors were obtained from a man aged 25-45 years in good health. Each CDR3 is given with its conserved first and last residue. A D gene is named only where the DNA matches it firmly. The size of a clone is reported for some rows only, either as once, few or many, or as a class for expanded clones.

clone_size	v_call	d_call	j_call	cdr3_length	cdr3_aa	cdr3_nt
NA	TRBV5-1	NA	TRBJ2-5	11	CASSIQETQYF	TGCGCCAGCAGCATCCAAGAGACCCAGTACTTC
NA	TRBV3-1/TRBV3-2	NA	TRBJ2-7	14	CASSLLAFKEKQYF	TGTGCCAGCAGCCTTCTAGCGTTTAAAGAGAAGCAGTACTTC
once	TRBV28	TRBD1	TRBJ1-4	15	CASTQSQGAGEKLFF	TGTGCCAGCACACAATCTCAGGGGGCGGGAGAAAAACTGTTTTTT
NA	TRBV30	NA	TRBJ2-6	15	CAWSTGISGANVLTF	TGTGCCTGGAGTACAGGAATCTCTGGGGCCAACGTCCTGACTTTC
NA	TRBV2	NA	TRBJ1-1	14	CASTQTGGDTEAFF	TGTGCCAGCACCCAAACGGGAGGGGACACTGAAGCTTTCTTT
once	TRBV9	NA	TRBJ2-1	12	CASSVEGNEQFF	TGTGCCAGCAGCGTAGAGGGCAATGAGCAGTTCTTC
NA	TRBV19	NA	TRBJ2-2	13	CASMGTLTGELFF	TGTGCCAGTATGGGGACACTCACCGGGGAGCTGTTTTTT
NA	TRBV30	TRBD1	TRBJ2-3	11	CAWGTGYTQYF	TGTGCCTGGGGGACAGGTTATACGCAGTATTTT
NA	TRBV5-1	NA	TRBJ1-3	15	CASSTDSYPGNTIYF	TGCGCCAGCAGCACAGACAGTTACCCCGGAAACACCATATATTTT
NA	TRBV4-3	NA	TRBJ1-5	18	CASSQDLWDTLGNQPQHF	TGCGCCAGCAGCCAAGATCTTTGGGATACGCTGGGAAATCAGCCCCAGCATTTT
NA	TRBV4-1	NA	TRBJ2-1	15	CASSQPTSFTFEQFF	TGCGCCAGCAGCCAGCCCACTAGCTTTACCTTCGAGCAGTTCTTC
NA	TRBV6-6	TRBD1	TRBJ1-3	17	CASSPRTGPSSGNTIYF	TGTGCCAGCAGTCCACGGACAGGTCCCAGCTCTGGAAACACCATATATTTT
few	TRBV6-4	TRBD2	TRBJ2-1	14	CASSDGLAGDEQFF	TGTGCCAGCAGTGACGGACTAGCGGGAGATGAGCAGTTCTTC
NA	TRBV2	NA	TRBJ2-1	12	CAIRTEYNEQFF	TGTGCCATCCGGACAGAGTACAATGAGCAGTTCTTC
NA	TRBV5-6	NA	TRBJ1-4	14	CASSLAGINEKLFF	TGTGCCAGCAGCTTGGCCGGAATTAATGAAAAACTGTTTTTT
NA	TRBV6-5	NA	TRBJ1-1	15	CASSYRGAMNTEAFF	TGTGCCAGCAGTTACAGGGGGGCAATGAACACTGAAGCTTTCTTT
NA	TRBV27	NA	TRBJ2-7	14	CASSLVGSSYEQYF	TGTGCCAGCAGTTTAGTCGGCAGTTCCTATGAGCAGTACTTC
NA	TRBV6-5	TRBD1	TRBJ2-7	15	CASRFKGDRSYEQYF	TGTGCCAGCAGATTCAAGGGGGACAGGTCGTACGAGCAGTACTTC
NA	TRBV7-2	NA	TRBJ1-2	14	CASSFGPGHYGYTF	TGTGCCAGCAGCTTTGGTCCAGGGCACTATGGCTACACCTTC
NA	TRBV7-2	TRBD2	TRBJ2-3	14	CASGAAGGADTQYF	TGTGCCAGCGGCGCCGCGGGGGGGGCAGATACGCAGTATTTT
NA	TRBV6-5	NA	TRBJ2-7	12	CASRGNGYEQYF	TGTGCCAGCAGGGGGAACGGCTACGAGCAGTACTTC
once	TRBV10-3	NA	TRBJ1-6	16	CAISEIGGQYNSPLHF	TGTGCCATCAGTGAGATAGGGGGGCAGTACAATTCACCCCTCCACTTT
NA	TRBV27	NA	TRBJ2-2	15	CASSLIRVGTGELFF	TGTGCCAGCAGTTTAATTCGGGTCGGCACCGGGGAGCTGTTTTTT
NA	TRBV12-3/TRBV12-4	TRBD2	TRBJ2-5	12	CASSYGGKTQYF	TGTGCCAGCTCGTACGGGGGGAAGACCCAGTACTTC
NA	TRBV20-1	TRBD2	TRBJ2-5	15	CSASKPRGGQETQYF	TGCAGTGCTAGTAAACCCCGGGGGGGGCAAGAGACCCAGTACTTC
NA	TRBV6-5	TRBD1	TRBJ1-2	15	CASSYSTTGPYGYTF	TGTGCCAGCAGTTACTCCACGACAGGGCCCTATGGCTACACCTTC
NA	TRBV28	NA	TRBJ1-1	13	CASKLLANTEAFF	TGTGCCAGCAAACTTCTGGCGAACACTGAAGCTTTCTTT
NA	TRBV19	TRBD1	TRBJ1-1	16	CASSYWTGLLNTEAFF	TGTGCCAGTAGTTATTGGACAGGTCTCCTGAACACTGAAGCTTTCTTT
NA	TRBV7-3	NA	TRBJ1-1	13	CASSLTRNTEAFF	TGTGCCAGCAGCTTAACCAGAAACACTGAAGCTTTCTTT
many	TRBV2	TRBD1	TRBJ1-5	14	CASSWTGGRQPQHF	TGTGCCAGCAGTTGGACAGGGGGCCGGCAGCCCCAGCATTTT
NA	TRBV5-1	NA	TRBJ1-4	15	CASSFAANVGEKLFF	TGCGCCAGCAGCTTCGCCGCTAACGTTGGTGAAAAACTGTTTTTT
NA	TRBV5-1	NA	TRBJ2-7	12	CASSLGGYEQYF	TGCGCCAGCAGCTTGGGCGGCTACGAGCAGTACTTC
once	TRBV3-1/TRBV3-2	NA	TRBJ2-7	14	CASSHLERSYEQYF	TGTGCCAGCAGCCATCTGGAGAGATCCTACGAGCAGTACTTC
once	TRBV3-1/TRBV3-2	NA	TRBJ2-3	17	CASSRDLRNSPPGTQYF	TGTGCCAGCAGCCGCGACCTCCGAAACTCCCCCCCTGGTACGCAGTATTTT
NA	TRBV25-1	NA	TRBJ1-2	14	CASSEGQRSYGYTF	TGTGCCAGCAGTGAAGGTCAGCGGAGCTATGGCTACACCTTC
NA	TRBV6-2/TRBV6-3	NA	TRBJ1-1	14	CASSYLRTDSEAFF	TGTGCCAGCAGTTACCTAAGGACGGACTCTGAGGCTTTCTTT
NA	TRBV5-1	NA	TRBJ2-3	13	CASSLTFTDTQYF	TGCGCCAGCAGCTTGACCTTCACAGATACGCAGTATTTT
NA	TRBV5-4	TRBD2	TRBJ2-7	18	CASSSGSSSGTRNYEQYF	TGTGCCAGCAGCAGTGGATCGTCTAGCGGAACAAGAAACTACGAGCAGTACTTC
NA	TRBV3-1/TRBV3-2	TRBD1	TRBJ2-5	16	CASSKWDSQDQETQYF	TGTGCCAGCAGCAAATGGGACAGCCAGGACCAAGAGACCCAGTACTTC
NA	TRBV29-1	NA	TRBJ1-1	14	CSAPSGTKGTEAFF	TGCAGCGCCCCCAGCGGGACAAAGGGCACTGAAGCTTTCTTT
NA	TRBV11-3	TRBD2	TRBJ2-1	13	CASSRGGYNEQFF	TGTGCCAGCAGCCGCGGGGGCTACAATGAGCAGTTCTTC
NA	TRBV6-5	TRBD1	TRBJ1-5	14	CASSDRVGNQPQHF	TGTGCCAGCAGCGACAGGGTGGGCAATCAGCCCCAGCATTTT
NA	TRBV7-9	TRBD2	TRBJ2-3	16	CASSLVVAGGMDTQYF	TGTGCCAGCAGCTTAGTGGTAGCGGGAGGCATGGATACGCAGTATTTT
NA	TRBV28	NA	TRBJ1-4	16	CASSLPRTGANEKLFF	TGTGCCAGCAGCCTCCCCCGTACGGGGGCGAATGAAAAACTGTTTTTT
NA	TRBV5-1	NA	TRBJ1-2	14	CASSNAGAVGGYTF	TGCGCCAGCAGCAACGCCGGGGCAGTAGGCGGCTACACCTTC